This T cell receptor (beta chain) was documented in a study of blood T cell repertoires in COVID-19. In the study overall: Spain, Italy and the United States supplied samples that represented acute and convalescent COVID-19.

The protocol was immunoSEQ multiplex PCR, while the TCRdb copy is restricted to in-frame clones and leaves out a portion. This sample carries 55,000 to 80,000 clones, roughly nine tenths of them seen once, and the ten largest clones take roughly 8.8%. The CDR3 is made up of 16 amino acids. Germline V gene data show CDR1 as LGHDT and CDR2 as YNNKEL (reference sequence). The ends lost 4 bases at V and 8 bases at J; junction bases unmatched: 16. This TCR came from a man in his fifties or sixties with active COVID-19. The chain carries TRBV3-1 (or the pseudogene TRBV3-2) and TRBJ1-2; 7 bases fit TRBD1. Material: peripheral blood. The CDR3 here is CASSPFRQGQAGGYTF. The CDR3 DNA is TGTGCCAGCAGCCCGTTCCGACAGGGCCAGGCAGGGGGCTACACCTTC.